The next 17 T cell receptor beta chains were all read from a single sample in a study of T cell repertoires in ileal Crohn's disease. The protocol was immunoSEQ multiplex PCR, while the TCRdb copy is restricted to in-frame clones and leaves out a portion. The table lists a few thousand clones, 81% of them singletons, with 5.1% in the top ten. Time point indicated: neoterminal ileum biopsy at postoperative endoscopy, about 6 months after surgery. Sequencing used ileal tissue. Receptors were obtained from an adult with Crohn's disease.

The V call is TRBV10-3, the J call TRBJ1-2; tentatively, D is TRBD1 (5 bases). Germline V CDR1 and CDR2: ENHRY, SYGVKD. V dropped 5 bases and J dropped 7 bases, with 14 bases sitting between them. The length of the CDR3 is 13 residues. The CDR3, as DNA: TGTGCCATCAGTAACCCGGAAAGGGGTGGCTACACCTTC. Its translation: CAISNPERGGYTF.

In this sample, this clone turned up a few times. The chain links TRBV5-6 to TRBJ1-2; D is unresolved. V lost 4 bases to trimming and J lost 5 bases, with 18 bases between them. The CDR3 runs 15 residues. In germline, CDR1 is SGHDT, CDR2 YYEEEE. The CDR3 loop reads CASSGLYSYLYGYTF. In DNA form, the CDR3 reads TGTGCCAGCAGCGGACTATACAGTTACCTTTATGGCTACACCTTC. The full variable domain, rest sourced from reference TRBV5-6 and TRBJ1-2, is DAGVTQSPTHLIKTRGQQVTLRCSPKSGHDTVSWYQQALGQGPQFIFQYYEEEERQRGNFPDRFSGHQFPNYSSELNVNALLLGDSALYLCASSGLYSYLYGYTFGSGTRLTVV.

The V and J genes are TRBV11-2 and TRBJ2-7; the D is unclear. The length of the CDR3 is 13 residues. V was pared by 5 bases and J by 6 bases, with 14 bases between. Germline values: CDR1 SGHAT, CDR2 FQNNGV. As DNA, the CDR3 is TGTGCCAGCAGCCAAGACTGGGTCCGCGAGCAGTACTTC. Its protein product is CASSQDWVREQYF. The variable domain in full, completed from reference TRBV11-2 and TRBJ2-7, reads EAGVAQSPRYKIIEKRQSVAFWCNPISGHATLYWYQQILGQGPKLLIQFQNNGVVDDSQLPKDRFSAERLKGVDSTLKIQPAKLEDSAVYLCASSQDWVREQYFGPGTRLTVT.

The sample holds a few counts of this clone. The V call is TRBV27, the J call TRBJ1-2, with D perhaps matching TRBD1 (6 bases). This CDR3 has 14 residues. Germline values: CDR1 MNHEY, CDR2 SMNVEV (reference sequence). Trimming took off 4 bases at V and 3 bases at J, with 12 bases between the two ends. In nucleotides, the CDR3 is TGTGCCAGCAGTTCCAACAGGGTTCACTATGGCTACACCTTC. Translated: CASSSNRVHYGYTF.

This chain uses TRBV2 with TRBJ1-6; D unclear. V dropped 2 bases and J dropped 3 bases, with 14 bases sitting between them. In germline, CDR1 is SNHLY, CDR2 FYNNEI. The CDR3 has 17 amino acids. The CDR3 loop is CASSESQATSYNSPLHF. In DNA, the CDR3 is TGTGCCAGCAGTGAATCCCAGGCTACTAGCTATAATTCACCCCTCCACTTT.

The J gene is TRBJ2-3, the V gene TRBV7-2; D may be TRBD2 (7 bases). The germline gives CDR1 SGHTA, CDR2 FQGNSA. V lost 5 bases to trimming and J lost 3 bases, with 27 bases between them. The CDR3 is 19 residues long. In DNA form, the CDR3 reads TGTGCCAGCAGCATATCCTTAGGAGGGGGGGCGCGAGTAACAGATACGCAGTATTTT. Amino acids: CASSISLGGGARVTDTQYF.

This rearrangement joins TRBV9 to TRBJ2-7; TRBD2 aligns across 7 bases. Germline values: CDR1 SGDLS, CDR2 YYNGEE. Trimming took 3 bases from V and 0 from J; bases not matched to a gene: 6. The CDR3 covers 15 residues. CDR3 DNA sequence: TGTGCCAGCAGCGCGCTAGCGGCGAGCTCCTACGAGCAGTACTTC. This sequence encodes CASSALAASSYEQYF.

The rearrangement joins TRBV7-9 to TRBJ1-2; maybe TRBD1 (6 bases). CDR1 and CDR2 (germline): SEHNR, FQNEAQ (reference sequence). Trimming stripped 5 bases from V and 2 bases from J, with 12 bases between. This CDR3 comprises 14 residues. CDR3 protein: CASSGAGVNYGYTF. The CDR3 coding sequence is TGTGCCAGCAGCGGCGCAGGGGTAAACTATGGCTACACCTTC.

This clone was counted a single time. The chain employs TRBV7-9 and TRBJ1-3, with a possible D match to TRBD1 (5 bases). Trimming cost V 6 bases and J 4 bases, with 16 bases left between them. Germline V gene data show CDR1 as SEHNR and CDR2 as FQNEAQ (reference sequence). CDR3 length equals 15 residues. This CDR3 reads CASRPQGSQGNTIYF. The CDR3 DNA reads TGTGCCAGCAGGCCTCAGGGCTCTCAGGGAAACACCATATATTTT.

The genes are TRBV13 and TRBJ1-1; D unclear. Germline CDR1 reads PRHDT; CDR2 reads FYEKMQ (reference sequence). There are 11 residues in the CDR3. Trimming stripped 5 bases from V and 2 bases from J, with 3 bases between. The CDR3 DNA sequence: TGTGCCAGCAGCACAAACACTGAAGCTTTCTTT. Translating gives CASSTNTEAFF.

There are a few counts of this clone. The chain uses TRBV29-1 and TRBJ1-2; 11 positions match TRBD1. The V segment lost 5 bases and the J segment 4 bases; nucleotides outside the gene matches: 3. Per germline, CDR1 SQVTM and CDR2 ANQGSEA. The CDR3 is made up of 13 amino acids. CDR3 region: CSVWDRGIYGYTF. The CDR3 DNA reads TGCAGCGTTTGGGACAGGGGGATCTATGGCTACACCTTC.

This chain uses TRBV5-1 with TRBJ2-1; TRBD2 agrees at 11 bases. This CDR3 is built from 18 residues. Looked up from germline, CDR1 is SGHRS and CDR2 is YFSETQ. The junction had 6 bases not matched to a gene; V was cut back by 0 bases and J by 1 base. The CDR3 coding sequence is TGCGCCAGCAGCTTGGTCCTAGCGGGGGGATATTCCTACAATGAGCAGTTCTTC. It encodes CASSLVLAGGYSYNEQFF. Filled out from reference TRBV5-1 and TRBJ2-1, the complete variable domain reads KAGVTQTPRYLIKTRGQQVTLSCSPISGHRSVSWYQQTPGQGLQFLFEYFSETQRNKGNFPGRFSGRQFSNSRSEMNVSTLELGDSALYLCASSLVLAGGYSYNEQFFGPGTRLTVL.

This clone appeared once. The CDR3, as DNA: TGTGCCAGCAGTGACTTTGGACAGGCCTACAATGAGCAGTTCTTC. Encoded protein: CASSDFGQAYNEQFF. The chain carries TRBV25-1 and TRBJ2-1; 7 bases agree with TRBD1. The CDR3 totals 15 residues. The junction had 4 bases not matched to a gene; V was cut back by 3 bases and J by 2 bases. Germline V lookup: CDR1 MGHDK, CDR2 SYGVNS. Filled out from reference TRBV25-1 and TRBJ2-1, the complete variable domain reads EADIYQTPRYLVIGTGKKITLECSQTMGHDKMYWYQQDPGMELHLIHYSYGVNSTEKGDLSSESTVSRIRTEHFPLTLESARPSHTSQYLCASSDFGQAYNEQFFGPGTRLTVL.

The chain is built from TRBV13 and TRBJ1-1; the D gene is possibly TRBD1 (5 bases). This CDR3 comprises 12 residues. Trimming removed 8 bases at V and 5 bases at J, with 12 bases between. CDR1 is PRHDT, CDR2 FYEKMQ, per germline (reference sequence). CDR3 sequence reads: CASDGEGTEAFF. The DNA for the CDR3 is TGTGCCAGCGACGGGGAGGGGACTGAAGCTTTCTTT.

V usage is TRBV6-5 and J usage is TRBJ1-3; no clear D. The germline gives CDR1 MNHEY, CDR2 SVGAGI. The CDR3 sequence is 16 residues long. Trimming took off 0 bases at V and 1 base at J, with 10 bases between the two ends. CDR3 DNA sequence: TGTGCCAGCAGTTACTCGAGCGCATCATCTGGAAACACCATATATTTT. Amino acid sequence: CASSYSSASSGNTIYF.

V and J are TRBV15 and TRBJ2-4; 7 bases agree with TRBD2. This CDR3 comprises 16 residues. Trimming removed 3 bases from V and 4 bases from J; junction bases left unmatched: 9. Germline V gene data show CDR1 as LNHNV and CDR2 as YYDKDF (reference sequence). CDR3 region: CATSRTSTGGKNIQYF. CDR3 sequence (DNA): TGTGCCACCAGCAGGACATCGACGGGGGGAAAAAACATTCAGTACTTC. Drawing the rest from reference TRBV15 and TRBJ2-4, the complete variable domain is DAMVIQNPRYQVTQFGKPVTLSCSQTLNHNVMYWYQQKSSQAPKLLFHYYDKDFNNEADTPDNFQSRRPNTSFCFLDIRSPGLGDTAMYLCATSRTSTGGKNIQYFGAGTRLSVL.

The rearrangement joins TRBV7-9 to TRBJ2-1, with TRBD2 as a possible D gene (7 bases). Trimming removed 5 bases at V and 6 bases at J, with 20 bases between. The CDR3 sequence is 16 residues long. CDR1 is SEHNR and CDR2 is FQNEAQ in the germline V gene (reference sequence). In nucleotides, the CDR3 is TGTGCCAGCAGCCGGGGGGCCATTGATCTGGGCAATGAGCAGTTCTTC. It codes for CASSRGAIDLGNEQFF.